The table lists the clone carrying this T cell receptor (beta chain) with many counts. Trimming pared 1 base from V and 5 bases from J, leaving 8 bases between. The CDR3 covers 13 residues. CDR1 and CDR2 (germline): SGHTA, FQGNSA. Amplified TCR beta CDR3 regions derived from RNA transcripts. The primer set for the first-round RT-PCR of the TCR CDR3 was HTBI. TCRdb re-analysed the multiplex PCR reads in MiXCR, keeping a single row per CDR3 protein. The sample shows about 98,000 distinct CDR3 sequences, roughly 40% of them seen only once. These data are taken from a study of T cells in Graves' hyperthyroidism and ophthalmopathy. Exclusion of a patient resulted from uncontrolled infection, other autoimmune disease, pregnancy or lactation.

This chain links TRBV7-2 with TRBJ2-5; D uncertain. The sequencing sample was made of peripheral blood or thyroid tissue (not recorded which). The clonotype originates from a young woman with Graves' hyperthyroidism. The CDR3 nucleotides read TGTGCCAGCAGCTTAGGGGTGGGTGAGACCCAGTACTTC. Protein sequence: CASSLGVGETQYF.